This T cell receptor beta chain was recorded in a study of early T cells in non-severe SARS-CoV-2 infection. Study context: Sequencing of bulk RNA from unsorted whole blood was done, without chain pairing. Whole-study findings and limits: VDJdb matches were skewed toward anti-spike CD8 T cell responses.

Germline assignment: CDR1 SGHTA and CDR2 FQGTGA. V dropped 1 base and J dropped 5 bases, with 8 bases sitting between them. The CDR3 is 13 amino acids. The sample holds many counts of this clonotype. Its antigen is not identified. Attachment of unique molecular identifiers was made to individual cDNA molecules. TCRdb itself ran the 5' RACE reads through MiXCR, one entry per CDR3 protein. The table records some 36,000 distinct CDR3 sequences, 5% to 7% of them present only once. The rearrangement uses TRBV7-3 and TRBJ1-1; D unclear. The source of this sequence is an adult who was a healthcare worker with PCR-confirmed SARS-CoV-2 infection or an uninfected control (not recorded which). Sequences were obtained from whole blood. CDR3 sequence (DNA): TGTGCCAGCAGCTTAAGTCCCTCAACTGAAGCTTTCTTT. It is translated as CASSLSPSTEAFF.